These 27 T cell receptor beta chains were all obtained from the same sample, sequenced in a study of CD8 T cells in ankylosing spondylitis. Via MiXCR, TCRdb re-called the 5' RACE reads, giving one row per CDR3 protein. The table includes approximately 350,000 distinct CDR3 sequences, about 15% detected once. Sequencing was performed on blood, either unsorted or a sorted T cell fraction (not recorded which). The receptors shown here come from a male donor with ankylosing spondylitis or in good health (not recorded which).

This CDR3 is CASSPTRGGDTQYF. Written as DNA, the CDR3 is TGCGCCAGCAGCCCTACCCGGGGAGGGGATACGCAGTATTTT. The chain is built from TRBV5-1 and TRBJ2-3; 7 nucleotides match TRBD2. The trim removed 4 bases at V and 6 bases at J, leaving 8 bases unmatched. This CDR3 contains 14 residues. CDR1 SGHRS and CDR2 YFSETQ come from the germline V gene.

J is TRBJ1-5 and V is TRBV20-1; a possible D gene is TRBD1 (5 bases). Looked up from germline, CDR1 is DFQATT and CDR2 is SNEGSKA (reference sequence). The CDR3 is 14 amino acids. The V end was cut by 4 bases, the J end by 9 bases, with 19 bases between. CDR3 bases: TGCAGTGCTACGCCGGGGCTAGGAGGGTCGCCCCAGCATTTT. Residues: CSATPGLGGSPQHF.

V and J are TRBV5-1 and TRBJ2-5; the match to TRBD2 covers 9 bases. After removal of 4 bases from V and 5 bases from J, the junction contained 12 bases not matched to a gene. This CDR3 region has 16 residues. Looked up from germline, CDR1 is SGHRS and CDR2 is YFSETQ. CDR3 in DNA: TGCGCCAGCAGCCCCCTCGTAGCGGGAGATATGGAGACCCAGTACTTC. Translating gives CASSPLVAGDMETQYF.

In its sample, this clonotype was seen many times. The chain recombines TRBV5-5 with TRBJ1-4; tentative D call: TRBD1 (6 bases). Between the trimmed V and J ends, which lost 6 bases and 5 bases, there was a span of 17 bases. The CDR3 has 15 amino acids. Germline lookup yields CDR1 SGHKS and CDR2 YYEKEE (reference sequence). The CDR3 coding sequence is TGTGCCAGCACACTCTTCACAGGGAACAATGAAAAACTGTTTTTT. It encodes CASTLFTGNNEKLFF. Variable domain in full (rest from reference TRBV5-5 and TRBJ1-4): DAGVTQSPTHLIKTRGQQVTLRCSPISGHKSVSWYQQVLGQGPQFIFQYYEKEERGRGNFPDRFSARQFPNYSSELNVNALLLGDSALYLCASTLFTGNNEKLFFGSGTQLSVL.

This clonotype was picked up a small number of times. This chain joins TRBV4-2 and TRBJ2-1; D unclear. The CDR3 is 14 amino acids. Per germline, CDR1 LGHNA and CDR2 YNFKEQ. Deletions cut 0 bases from V and 10 bases from J, with 13 bases between. CDR3 in amino acids: CASSQEDFLREQFF. The CDR3 DNA reads as TGTGCCAGCAGCCAAGAGGATTTTCTTCGGGAGCAGTTCTTC.

This clonotype occurred many times. The V gene is TRBV3-1, the J gene TRBJ1-4; 7 nucleotides align to TRBD1. Germline-derived CDR1 and CDR2 are LGHDT and YNNKEL (reference sequence). CDR3 size: 15 residues. The J segment lost 5 bases and the V segment lost 4 bases, leaving 7 bases of the junction unmatched. The CDR3: CASSLRDSRNEKLFF. DNA of the CDR3: TGTGCCAGCAGCCTCCGGGACAGCAGGAATGAAAAACTGTTTTTT. Full variable domain (rest looked up from reference TRBV3-1 and TRBJ1-4): DTAVSQTPKYLVTQMGNDKSIKCEQNLGHDTMYWYKQDSKKFLKIMFSYNNKELIINETVPNRFSPKSPDKAHLNLHINSLELGDSAVYFCASSLRDSRNEKLFFGSGTQLSVL.

This clonotype was observed a single time. V gene TRBV19 combines with J gene TRBJ2-7; 9 bases agree with TRBD1. The germline CDR1 and CDR2 sequences are LNHDA and SQIVND (reference sequence). V dropped 9 bases and J dropped 2; count of bases not matched to a gene: 8. CDR3 size: 14 residues. The CDR3 sequence is CASQRGDRAYEQYF. The CDR3 DNA follows: TGTGCCAGCCAGCGAGGGGACAGGGCCTACGAGCAGTACTTC.

The chain employs TRBV15 and TRBJ2-1; D may match TRBD1 or TRBD2 (5 bases each). Germline CDR1 is LNHNV and CDR2 is YYDKDF (reference sequence). Trimming removed 1 base at V and 10 bases at J, with 5 bases between. CDR3 size: 11 residues. CDR3 residues: CATSRGGEQFF. CDR3 in DNA: TGTGCCACCAGCAGAGGGGGGGAGCAGTTCTTC.

In its sample, this clonotype was seen a few times. V is TRBV12-3 or TRBV12-4 and J is TRBJ1-2, with TRBD1 identical over 8 bases. V lost 0 bases and J lost 3; bases outside the gene matches: 6. The CDR3 totals 16 residues. As DNA, the CDR3 is TGTGCCAGCAGTTTAGCCGGCAGGGGGCACTACTATGGCTACACCTTC. Protein sequence: CASSLAGRGHYYGYTF.

This clonotype was observed many times. In nucleotides, the CDR3 is TGTGCCAGCAGCTTGGGACAGGGGGCGTATGGCTACACCTTC. This sequence encodes CASSLGQGAYGYTF. V and J are TRBV5-6 and TRBJ1-2; 10 nucleotides agree with TRBD1. Germline V gene sequence: CDR1 SGHDT, CDR2 YYEEEE. Trimming at V came to 0 bases and at J to 5 bases, leaving 1 base not matched to a gene. This CDR3 has 14 residues.

V is TRBV11-2 and J is TRBJ1-2; possibly TRBD1 for D (5 bases). The CDR3 is 16 amino acids. The V gene's germline CDR1 is SGHAT and CDR2 FQNNGV. V lost 1 base, J lost 3 bases, and 15 bases lay in between. The CDR3 bases are TGTGCCAGCAGCTTAGCCGCCCCCGGGGCCCACTATGGCTACACCTTC. It yields the protein CASSLAAPGAHYGYTF.

This clonotype was found a few times. The gene calls are TRBV30 and TRBJ2-3, with a tentative D call TRBD2 (5 bases). Germline V gene sequence: CDR1 GTSNPN, CDR2 SVGIG (reference sequence). The V end was cut by 0 bases, the J end by 4 bases, with 11 bases between. The CDR3 spans 14 residues. The chain's CDR3 is CAWSVRGFADTQYF. The CDR3 DNA is TGTGCCTGGAGTGTACGAGGGTTCGCAGATACGCAGTATTTT. The variable domain in full, with the rest retrieved from reference TRBV30 and TRBJ2-3, is SQTIHQWPATLVQPVGSPLSLECTVEGTSNPNLYWYRQAAGRGLQLLFYSVGIGQISSEVPQNLSASRPQDRQFILSSKKLLLSDSGFYLCAWSVRGFADTQYFGPGTRLTVL.

This clonotype is medium-sized. The chain links TRBV20-1 to TRBJ2-3; D is perhaps TRBD1 or TRBD2 (6 bases each). The CDR3 runs 15 residues. CDR1 and CDR2 (germline): DFQATT, SNEGSKA (reference sequence). Trimming removed 6 bases from V and 6 bases from J, with 22 bases in between. The CDR3, as DNA: TGCAGTGCCGGTGGTGCCGGGGGCCCCTCCGATACGCAGTATTTT. It specifies CSAGGAGGPSDTQYF.

The table lists this clonotype with a few counts. The chain has TRBV12-3 or TRBV12-4 and TRBJ1-5, with 11 bases fitting TRBD1. This CDR3 is built from 15 residues. The V segment lost 6 bases and the J segment 4 bases; nucleotides outside the gene matches: 5. CDR3 bases: TGTGCCAGCAGCAGGACAGGGGGCGTGAATCAGCCCCAGCATTTT. Translated, it gives CASSRTGGVNQPQHF.

With regard to this clonotype: As the CDR3 is not closed by the conserved phenylalanine or tryptophan, this likely results from a read error. This chain connects TRBV3-1 to TRBJ1-1; D not resolved. The CDR3 is 12 residues long. Per the germline V gene, CDR1 is LGHDT and CDR2 is YNNKEL (reference sequence). V lost 4 bases and J 5 bases, leaving 8 bases between the germline ends. The CDR3 is CASSPGHTEAFL. The CDR3 DNA follows: TGTGCCAGCAGCCCTGGTCATACTGAAGCTTTCCTT.

V and J are TRBV2 and TRBJ2-7, with D unclear. Trimming took 6 bases from V and 0 from J, leaving 12 bases between them. Germline assignment: CDR1 SNHLY and CDR2 FYNNEI. The CDR3 covers 14 residues. This CDR3 is CASRQTLSSYEQYF. For the CDR3, the DNA is TGTGCCAGCAGGCAGACCTTGAGCTCCTACGAGCAGTACTTC. The complete variable domain, with remaining parts taken from reference TRBV2 and TRBJ2-7, reads EPEVTQTPSHQVTQMGQEVILRCVPISNHLYFYWYRQILGQKVEFLVSFYNNEISEKSEIFDDQFSVERPDGSNFTLKIRSTKLEDSAMYFCASRQTLSSYEQYFGPGTRLTVT.

The table lists this clonotype with a few counts. The chain has TRBV5-1 and TRBJ1-2; D not certain. Trimming removed 7 bases from V and 2 bases from J, with 15 bases in between. Germline assignment: CDR1 SGHRS and CDR2 YFSETQ. The CDR3 covers 14 residues. The CDR3, as DNA: TGCGCCAGCGCAATCGGCGAGAGGAACTATGGCTACACCTTC. It specifies CASAIGERNYGYTF.

The sample holds a few counts of this clonotype. The chain uses TRBV7-9 and TRBJ1-6; possible D gene TRBD1, 5 bases. The CDR3 contains 13 residues. Germline V gene data show CDR1 as SEHNR and CDR2 as FQNEAQ (reference sequence). Trimming shortened V by 6 bases and J by 8 bases, and 11 bases separated the two germline ends. The CDR3 DNA is TGTGCCAGCAGGGGGGACCGTGATTCACCCCTCCACTTT. The encoded protein is CASRGDRDSPLHF.

The chain has TRBV6-1 and TRBJ1-3; a possible D gene is TRBD1 (6 bases). There are 15 residues in the CDR3. Trimming removed 6 bases from V and 0 bases from J, with 12 bases in between. Germline values: CDR1 MNHNS, CDR2 SASEGT. This chain's CDR3 is CASSRWTVSGNTIYF. As DNA, the CDR3 is TGTGCCAGCAGCAGATGGACAGTCTCTGGAAACACCATATATTTT.

This clonotype appeared a few times. The chain employs TRBV7-9 and TRBJ2-2, with 9 bases lining up with TRBD2. Germline V gives CDR1 SEHNR, CDR2 FQNEAQ (reference sequence). V shed 3 bases, J shed 3 bases, and the junction held 5 bases outside the gene matches. The length of the CDR3 is 16 residues. CDR3 DNA sequence: TGTGCCAGCAGCTTGGGTCGACTAGCGGACACCGGGGAGCTGTTTTTT. Its translation: CASSLGRLADTGELFF.

This clonotype came up a few times. The chain combines TRBV7-9 with TRBJ2-7; D remains ambiguous. This CDR3 comprises 14 residues. Per the germline V gene, CDR1 is SEHNR and CDR2 is FQNEAQ (reference sequence). Trimming pared 2 bases from V and 1 base from J, leaving 9 bases between. In DNA form, the CDR3 reads TGTGCCAGCAGCTTAAGTGGTGCGTCCTACGAGCAGTACTTC. It encodes CASSLSGASYEQYF.

At least ten counts were recorded for this clonotype. The chain combines TRBV12-3 or TRBV12-4 with TRBJ2-1; no reliable D call. The CDR3 length is 11 residues. V lost 6 bases to trimming and J lost 10 bases, with 10 bases between them. The CDR3 DNA sequence: TGTGCCAGCAGCCTATCGGCGGAGCAGTTCTTC. Its protein product is CASSLSAEQFF.

This clonotype has only one observation. V is TRBV20-1 and J is TRBJ2-5; the D is unclear. The CDR3 extends over 11 amino acids. The germline gives CDR1 DFQATT, CDR2 SNEGSKA (reference sequence). V lost 2 bases and J 2 bases, leaving 3 bases between the germline ends. The CDR3 DNA follows: TGCAGTGCTAGAATTCAAGAGACCCAGTACTTC. It specifies CSARIQETQYF.

This clonotype was seen more than once but under ten times. The chain combines TRBV9 with TRBJ1-1; D unclear. The CDR3 has 17 amino acids. The V gene lost 2 bases and the J gene lost 3 bases, with 20 bases spanning the gap. The germline gives CDR1 SGDLS, CDR2 YYNGEE. The CDR3 bases are TGTGCCAGCAGCGTCGAGGGCAATTGGGCCGGGGACACTGAAGCTTTCTTT. Its protein product is CASSVEGNWAGDTEAFF.

V gene TRBV5-5 combines with J gene TRBJ2-7; 8 nucleotides agree with TRBD1. The CDR3 sequence is 15 residues long. Germline CDR1 is SGHKS and CDR2 is YYEKEE (reference sequence). Trimming took 4 bases from V and 4 from J; bases not matched to a gene: 10. This CDR3 reads CASSRTGQGFYEQYF. CDR3 DNA sequence: TGTGCCAGCAGCCGGACCGGACAGGGCTTTTACGAGCAGTACTTC.

This clonotype was detected ten times or more. The gene calls are TRBV5-1 and TRBJ2-7; D possibly matches TRBD1 or TRBD2 (5 bases each). Trimming removed 2 bases at V and 7 bases at J, with 7 bases between. The CDR3 runs to 11 residues. From germline, CDR1 is SGHRS and CDR2 YFSETQ. The CDR3, as DNA: TGCGCCAGCAGCTTTGAGGGGGAGCAGTACTTC. Amino acid sequence: CASSFEGEQYF.

The chain has TRBV29-1 and TRBJ1-2, with D perhaps TRBD1 (6 bases). This CDR3 contains 12 residues. CDR1 and CDR2 (germline): SQVTM, ANQGSEA. V lost 1 base, J lost 4 bases, and 7 bases lay in between. The CDR3 DNA reads as TGCAGCGTTGAAGGGGGGCCCTATGGCTACACCTTC. Translated: CSVEGGPYGYTF.